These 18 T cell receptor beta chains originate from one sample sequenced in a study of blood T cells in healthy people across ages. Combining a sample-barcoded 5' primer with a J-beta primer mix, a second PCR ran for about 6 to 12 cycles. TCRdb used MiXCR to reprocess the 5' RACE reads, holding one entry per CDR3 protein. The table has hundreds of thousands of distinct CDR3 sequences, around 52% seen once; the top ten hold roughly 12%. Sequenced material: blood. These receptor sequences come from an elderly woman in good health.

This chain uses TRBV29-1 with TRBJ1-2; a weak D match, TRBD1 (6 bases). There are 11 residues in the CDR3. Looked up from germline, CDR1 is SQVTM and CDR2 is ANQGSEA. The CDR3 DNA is TGCAGTGCAAAGGGGGATCGTGGCTACACCTTC. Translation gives CSAKGDRGYTF.

CDR3 bases: TGTGCCAGCAGGCAGGACAGGTGGCCCAATGAGCAGTTCTTC. This gives the protein CASRQDRWPNEQFF. The chain recombines TRBV27 with TRBJ2-1, with 7 positions matching TRBD1. The CDR3 is made up of 14 amino acids. Trimming at V came to 6 bases and at J to 6 bases, leaving 8 bases not matched to a gene. The germline CDR1 and CDR2 sequences are MNHEY and SMNVEV (reference sequence).

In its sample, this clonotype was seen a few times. The CDR3, as DNA: TGTGCCAGCAGCTTATCGGGGCAGGCCTACTATGGCTACACCTTC. It yields the protein CASSLSGQAYYGYTF. The chain combines TRBV7-8 with TRBJ1-2, with TRBD1 as a possible D gene (5 bases). Germline CDR1 and CDR2: SGHVS and FQNEAQ. Trimming took off 2 bases at V and 3 bases at J, with 13 bases between the two ends. The CDR3 spans 15 residues. The whole variable domain, remainder taken from reference TRBV7-8 and TRBJ1-2, is GAGVSQSPRYKVAKRGQDVALRCDPISGHVSLFWYQQALGQGPEFLTYFQNEAQLDKSGLPSDRFFAERPEGSVSTLKIQRTQQEDSAVYLCASSLSGQAYYGYTFGSGTRLTVV.

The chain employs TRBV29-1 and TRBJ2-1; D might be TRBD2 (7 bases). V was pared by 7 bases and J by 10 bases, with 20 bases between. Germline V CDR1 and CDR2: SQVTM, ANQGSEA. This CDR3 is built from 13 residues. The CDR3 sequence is CSARMGGQKEQFF. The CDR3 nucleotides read TGCAGCGCTAGAATGGGGGGGCAGAAAGAGCAGTTCTTC.

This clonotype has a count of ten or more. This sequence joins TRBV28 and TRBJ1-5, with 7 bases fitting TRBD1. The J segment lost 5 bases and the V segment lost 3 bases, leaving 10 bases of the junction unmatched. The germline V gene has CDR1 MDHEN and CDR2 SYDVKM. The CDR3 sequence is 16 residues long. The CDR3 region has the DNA TGTGCCAGCAGTTTCCGACAGGGCCAAATCGATCAGCCCCAGCATTTT. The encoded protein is CASSFRQGQIDQPQHF.

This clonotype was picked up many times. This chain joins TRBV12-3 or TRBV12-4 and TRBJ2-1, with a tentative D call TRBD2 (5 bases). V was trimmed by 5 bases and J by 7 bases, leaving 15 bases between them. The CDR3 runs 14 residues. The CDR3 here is CASSAGLIGNEQFF. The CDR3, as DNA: TGTGCCAGCAGTGCAGGACTGATCGGTAATGAGCAGTTCTTC.

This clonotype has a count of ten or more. The CDR3: CSAATEVESYTF. The CDR3, as DNA: TGCAGTGCCGCTACGGAAGTTGAGAGCTACACCTTC. The rearrangement links TRBV20-1 to TRBJ1-2; no reliable D call. The germline V and J ends were trimmed by 6 bases and 9 bases, with 17 bases remaining between them. The V gene's germline CDR1 is DFQATT and CDR2 SNEGSKA (reference sequence). This CDR3 has 12 amino acids.

The CDR3 loop reads CASSSRDTTDTQYF. The CDR3 bases are TGTGCCAGCAGCTCTCGGGACACCACAGATACGCAGTATTTT. The chain is built from TRBV5-5 and TRBJ2-3; possibly TRBD1 for D (6 bases). Per germline, CDR1 SGHKS and CDR2 YYEKEE (reference sequence). V lost 3 bases, J lost 2 bases, and 10 bases lay in between. The CDR3 is 14 residues long. Looking up the rest from reference TRBV5-5 and TRBJ2-3 gives the full variable domain: DAGVTQSPTHLIKTRGQQVTLRCSPISGHKSVSWYQQVLGQGPQFIFQYYEKEERGRGNFPDRFSARQFPNYSSELNVNALLLGDSALYLCASSSRDTTDTQYFGPGTRLTVL.

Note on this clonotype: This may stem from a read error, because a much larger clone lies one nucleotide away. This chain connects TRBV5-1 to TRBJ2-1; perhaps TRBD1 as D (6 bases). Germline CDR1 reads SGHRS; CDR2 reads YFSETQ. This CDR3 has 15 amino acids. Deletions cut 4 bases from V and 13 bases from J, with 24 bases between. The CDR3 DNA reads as TGCGCCAGCAGCCTTACAGGGCCTCCTGAAGAGACCCAGTTCTTC. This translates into CASSLTGPPEETQFF.

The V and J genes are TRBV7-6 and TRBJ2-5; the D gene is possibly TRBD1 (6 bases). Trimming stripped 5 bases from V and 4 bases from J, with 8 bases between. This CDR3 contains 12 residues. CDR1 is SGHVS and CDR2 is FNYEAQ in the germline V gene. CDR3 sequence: CASSRDTETQYF. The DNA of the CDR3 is TGTGCCAGCAGCCGGGACACAGAGACCCAGTACTTC.

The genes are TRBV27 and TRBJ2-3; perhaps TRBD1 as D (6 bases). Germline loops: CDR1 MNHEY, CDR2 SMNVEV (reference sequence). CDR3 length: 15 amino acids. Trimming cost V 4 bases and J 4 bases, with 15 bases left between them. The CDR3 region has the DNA TGTGCCAGCAGTTGGGGGCGAGCGGACCCAGATACGCAGTATTTT. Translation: CASSWGRADPDTQYF.

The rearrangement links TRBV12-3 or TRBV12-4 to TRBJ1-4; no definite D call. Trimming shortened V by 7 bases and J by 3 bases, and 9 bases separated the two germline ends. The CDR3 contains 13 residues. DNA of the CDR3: TGTGCCAGCACCACATACCCTAATGAAAAACTGTTTTTT. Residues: CASTTYPNEKLFF.

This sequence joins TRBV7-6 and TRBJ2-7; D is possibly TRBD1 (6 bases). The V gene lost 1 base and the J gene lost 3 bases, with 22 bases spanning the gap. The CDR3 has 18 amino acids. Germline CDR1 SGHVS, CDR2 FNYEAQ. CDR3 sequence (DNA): TGTGCCAGCAGCTTAGGCCTCAGGGGTCGAAAACAGGACTACGAGCAGTACTTC. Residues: CASSLGLRGRKQDYEQYF.

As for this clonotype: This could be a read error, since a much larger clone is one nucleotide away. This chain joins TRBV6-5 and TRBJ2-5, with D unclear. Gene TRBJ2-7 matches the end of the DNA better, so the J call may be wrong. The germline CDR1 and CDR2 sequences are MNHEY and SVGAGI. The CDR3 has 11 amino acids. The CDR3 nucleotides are TGTGCCAGCACTAGTCTCTACGAGCAGTACTTC. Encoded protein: CASTSLYEQYF.

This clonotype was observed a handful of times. The CDR3 DNA reads as TGTGCCAGCAGCCAAACAGGGGTTCGACCCTACGAGCAGTACTTC. This sequence encodes CASSQTGVRPYEQYF. This chain connects TRBV3-1 to TRBJ2-7, with 7 bases identical to TRBD1. Germline CDR1 is LGHDT and CDR2 is YNNKEL (reference sequence). Trimming at V came to 2 bases and at J to 2 bases, leaving 6 bases not matched to a gene. The CDR3 covers 15 residues.

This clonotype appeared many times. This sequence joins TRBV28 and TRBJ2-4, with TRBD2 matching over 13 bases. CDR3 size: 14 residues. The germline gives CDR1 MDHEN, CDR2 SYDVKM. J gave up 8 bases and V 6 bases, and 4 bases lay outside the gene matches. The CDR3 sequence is CASSRTSGGYIQYF. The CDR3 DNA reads TGTGCCAGCAGCCGGACTAGCGGGGGATACATTCAGTACTTC.

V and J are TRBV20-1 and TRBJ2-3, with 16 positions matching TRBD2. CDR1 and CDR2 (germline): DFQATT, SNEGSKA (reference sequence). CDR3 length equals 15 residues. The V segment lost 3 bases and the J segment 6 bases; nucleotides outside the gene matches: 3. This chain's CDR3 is CSARGLAGGPDTQYF. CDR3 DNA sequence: TGCAGTGCTAGGGGACTAGCGGGAGGGCCTGATACGCAGTATTTT.

The CDR3 bases are TGTGCCAGCAGGGGGGCGGCGGGCGATCATGAGCAGTACTTC. This gives the protein CASRGAAGDHEQYF. The chain is built from TRBV28 and TRBJ2-1; the D gene is possibly TRBD1 (6 bases). The J call is uncertain, as TRBJ2-7 better fits the DNA end. This CDR3 contains 14 residues. Germline V gene data show CDR1 as MDHEN and CDR2 as SYDVKM.